A selection of T cell receptor beta chains follows, all from one sample in a study of cytotoxic CD8 clonotypes in ibrutinib-treated CLL. Assay: immunoSEQ multiplex PCR; the TCRdb copy retains only in-frame clones and omits some. The sample lists around 92,000 clones, 77% seen once, with 20% to 25% in the top ten. The sample here was PBMCs, taken after 24 months of ibrutinib treatment. The receptor set was obtained from a human donor with chronic lymphocytic leukemia. Both conserved end residues are part of each CDR3. A D gene is named only where the DNA matches it firmly. The size field is filled for only some rows; it gives once, few, many or a size class.

clone_size,v_call,d_call,j_call,cdr3_nt,cdr3_aa
.,TRBV5-6,.,TRBJ1-3,TGTGCCAGCAGCTTACGGTCGAGCTTTGGAAACACCATATATTTT,CASSLRSSFGNTIYF
few,TRBV29-1,.,TRBJ1-2,TGCAGCGTTGAAGGGACAGACTATGGCTACACCTTC,CSVEGTDYGYTF
few,TRBV2,TRBD1,TRBJ1-5,TGTGCCAGCAGTCGGACAGGGGGTGGCAATCAGCCCCAGCATTTT,CASSRTGGGNQPQHF
.,TRBV4-1,TRBD1,TRBJ2-5,TGCGCCAGCAGCCTCACCCCAGTGGGACAGGGCCGAAATCCCCAAGAGACCCAGTACTTC,CASSLTPVGQGRNPQETQYF
.,TRBV13,TRBD2,TRBJ2-7,TGTGCCAGCAGCATCAGCGGGAGGGTAGGCGAGCAGTACTTC,CASSISGRVGEQYF
.,TRBV2,.,TRBJ2-3,TGTGTCCTAACTGGTCGCAGGGAGACAGATACGCAGTATTTT,CVLTGRRETDTQYF
few,TRBV29-1,TRBD1,TRBJ2-3,TGCAGCGTTAAAACCGGGACAGGGGCAGATACGCAGTATTTT,CSVKTGTGADTQYF
.,TRBV5-5,.,TRBJ2-3,TGTGCCAGCAGCATAGGACCTGGAGATACGCAGTATTTT,CASSIGPGDTQYF
.,TRBV2,.,TRBJ2-7,TGTGCCAGCAGCGGATTTAAGGGAGGCTACGAGCAGTACTTC,CASSGFKGGYEQYF
once,TRBV28,.,TRBJ2-7,TGTGCCAGCAGCGGACAGCAGGGGAGTTACGAGCAGTACTTC,CASSGQQGSYEQYF
.,TRBV7-9,TRBD1,TRBJ2-2,TGTGCCAGCAGCTTAACAGGGGGCGGCACCGGGGAGCTGTTTTTT,CASSLTGGGTGELFF
.,TRBV27,.,TRBJ2-7,TGTGCCAGCAGTTTATTGGTCAGGGGTAAGCCTTACGAGCAGTACTTC,CASSLLVRGKPYEQYF
once,TRBV7-9,TRBD1,TRBJ1-2,TGTGCCAGCAGCAAGCGACAGGGAGACCGATATGGCTACACCTTC,CASSKRQGDRYGYTF
few,TRBV2,.,TRBJ2-7,TGTGCCAGCAGTGAGGGAGAATTAGGCTACGAGCAGTACTTC,CASSEGELGYEQYF
.,TRBV27,.,TRBJ2-7,TGTGCCAGCAGTTCAACACCGGGACTGGCTAAGGACGCCTACGAGCAGTACTTC,CASSSTPGLAKDAYEQYF
.,TRBV18,.,TRBJ2-7,TGTGCCAGCTCACCCCTAGGACCCGAAGAGCAGTACTTC,CASSPLGPEEQYF
.,TRBV5-8,.,TRBJ1-5,TGTGCCAGCAGCTTGGCCCAGGGAGTTCAGCCCCAGCATTTT,CASSLAQGVQPQHF
once,TRBV5-1,.,TRBJ2-2,TGCGCCAGCAGCGATGCGGGACAGTCGAACACCGGGGAGCTGTTTTTT,CASSDAGQSNTGELFF
once,TRBV4-2,.,TRBJ2-2,TGTGCCAGCAGCCAAGCGGTTATGGGAAACACCGGGGAGCTGTTTTTT,CASSQAVMGNTGELFF
.,TRBV27,.,TRBJ1-2,TGTGCCAGCAGTTTAATAACAGGGTGGAGTGGCTACACCTTC,CASSLITGWSGYTF
.,TRBV6-1,.,TRBJ1-5,TGTGCCAGCAGTGAACGTCGGGGTCAGCCCCAGCATTTT,CASSERRGQPQHF
.,TRBV5-4,TRBD2,TRBJ2-1,TGTGCCAGCAGCCTTCTGACGGGAGGGTACAATGAGCAGTTCTTC,CASSLLTGGYNEQFF
.,TRBV15,.,TRBJ2-5,TGTGCCACCAGCGGACGACTAGGCGTACAAGAGACCCAGTACTTC,CATSGRLGVQETQYF
.,TRBV5-1,TRBD1,TRBJ2-2,TGCGCCAGCAGCATTGGACAGGGGGCCTCCGGGGAGCTGTTTTTT,CASSIGQGASGELFF
many,TRBV11-2,TRBD1,TRBJ1-1,TGTGCCAGCAGGTCTGGACAGGATGAAGCTTTCTTT,CASRSGQDEAFF
.,TRBV4-2,TRBD2,TRBJ2-7,TGTGCCAGCAGCCAAGGCGGGAGTTTGTCCTACGAGCAGTACTTC,CASSQGGSLSYEQYF
.,TRBV2,.,TRBJ1-5,TGTGCCAGCAGTGGCCGGGCCAATCAGCCCCAGCATTTT,CASSGRANQPQHF
.,TRBV9,.,TRBJ2-6,TGTGCCAGCAGCGTAGGAGGGGAGGCGCACTCTGGGGCCAACGTCCTGACTTTC,CASSVGGEAHSGANVLTF
.,TRBV30,TRBD2,TRBJ2-1,TGTGCCTGGAGTGCCGGGACTAGCATCGGTAAGGAGCAGTTCTTC,CAWSAGTSIGKEQFF